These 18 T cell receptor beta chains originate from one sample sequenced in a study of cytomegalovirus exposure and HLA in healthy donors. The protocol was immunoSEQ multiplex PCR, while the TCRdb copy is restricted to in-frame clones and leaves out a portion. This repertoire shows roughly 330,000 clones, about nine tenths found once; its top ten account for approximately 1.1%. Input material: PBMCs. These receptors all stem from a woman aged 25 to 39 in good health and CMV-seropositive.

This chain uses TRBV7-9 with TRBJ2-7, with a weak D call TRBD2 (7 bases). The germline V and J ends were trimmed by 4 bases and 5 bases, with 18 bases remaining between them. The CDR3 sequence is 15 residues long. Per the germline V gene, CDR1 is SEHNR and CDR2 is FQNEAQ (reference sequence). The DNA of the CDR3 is TGTGCCAGCAGCTCCCTTGGGGGGGGCTGGGACGAGCAGTACTTC. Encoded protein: CASSSLGGGWDEQYF.

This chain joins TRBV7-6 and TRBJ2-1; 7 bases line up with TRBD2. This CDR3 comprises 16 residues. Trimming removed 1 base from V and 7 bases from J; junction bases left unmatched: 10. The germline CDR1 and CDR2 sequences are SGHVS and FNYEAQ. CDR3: CASSLGPSGIVNEQFF. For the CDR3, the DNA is TGTGCCAGCAGCTTAGGACCCAGCGGGATTGTGAATGAGCAGTTCTTC.

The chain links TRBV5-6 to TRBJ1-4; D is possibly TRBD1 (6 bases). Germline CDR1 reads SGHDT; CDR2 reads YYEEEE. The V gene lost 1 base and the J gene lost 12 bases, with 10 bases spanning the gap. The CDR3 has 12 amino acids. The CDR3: CASSLTGNELFF. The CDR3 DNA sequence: TGTGCCAGCAGCTTGACAGGGAATGAACTGTTTTTT. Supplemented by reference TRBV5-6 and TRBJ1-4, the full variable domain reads DAGVTQSPTHLIKTRGQQVTLRCSPKSGHDTVSWYQQALGQGPQFIFQYYEEEERQRGNFPDRFSGHQFPNYSSELNVNALLLGDSALYLCASSLTGNELFFGSGTQLSVL.

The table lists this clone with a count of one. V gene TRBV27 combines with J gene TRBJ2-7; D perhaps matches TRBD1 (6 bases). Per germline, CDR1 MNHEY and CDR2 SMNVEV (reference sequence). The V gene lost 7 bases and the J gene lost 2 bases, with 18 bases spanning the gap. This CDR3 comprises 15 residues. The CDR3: CASKETGRAPYEQYF. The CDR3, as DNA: TGTGCCAGCAAAGAGACAGGTCGAGCCCCCTACGAGCAGTACTTC.

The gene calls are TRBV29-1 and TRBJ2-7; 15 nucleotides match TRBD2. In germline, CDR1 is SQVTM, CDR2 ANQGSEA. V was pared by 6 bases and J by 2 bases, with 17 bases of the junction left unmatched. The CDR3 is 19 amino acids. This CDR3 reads CSVELRGLAGGVGPYEQYF. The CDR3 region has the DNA TGCAGCGTCGAACTAAGGGGACTAGCGGGAGGAGTGGGACCCTACGAGCAGTACTTC.

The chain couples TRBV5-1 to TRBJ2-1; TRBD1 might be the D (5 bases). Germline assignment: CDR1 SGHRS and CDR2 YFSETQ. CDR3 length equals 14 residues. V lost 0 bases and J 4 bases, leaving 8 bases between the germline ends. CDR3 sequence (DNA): TGCGCCAGCAGCTTGGGGACAAATTACAATGAGCAGTTCTTC. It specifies CASSLGTNYNEQFF.

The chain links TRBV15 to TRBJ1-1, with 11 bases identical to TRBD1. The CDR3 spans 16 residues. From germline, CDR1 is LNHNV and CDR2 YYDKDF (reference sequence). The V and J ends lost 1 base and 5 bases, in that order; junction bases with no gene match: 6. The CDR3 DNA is TGTGCCACCAGCAGAGCCACCGGGACAGGGGGAACTGAAGCTTTCTTT. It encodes CATSRATGTGGTEAFF.

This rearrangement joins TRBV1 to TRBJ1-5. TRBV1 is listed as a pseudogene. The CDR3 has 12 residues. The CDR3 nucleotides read TGCACCCGGACTCAGAACAATCAGCCCCAGCATTTT. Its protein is CTRTQNNQPQHF.

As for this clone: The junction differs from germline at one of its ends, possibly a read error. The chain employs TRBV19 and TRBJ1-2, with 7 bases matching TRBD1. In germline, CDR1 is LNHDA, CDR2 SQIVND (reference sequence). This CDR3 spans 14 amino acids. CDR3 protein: CASSPDRARGGFTF. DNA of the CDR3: TGTGCCAGTAGTCCCGACAGGGCCCGAGGGGGCTTCACCTTC.

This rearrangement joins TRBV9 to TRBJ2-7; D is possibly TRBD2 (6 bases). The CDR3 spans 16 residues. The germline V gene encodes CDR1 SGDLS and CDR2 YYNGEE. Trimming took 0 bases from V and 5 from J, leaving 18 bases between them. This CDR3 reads CASSVAGGGTIHEQYF. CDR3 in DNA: TGTGCCAGCAGCGTAGCAGGTGGAGGGACGATCCACGAGCAGTACTTC.

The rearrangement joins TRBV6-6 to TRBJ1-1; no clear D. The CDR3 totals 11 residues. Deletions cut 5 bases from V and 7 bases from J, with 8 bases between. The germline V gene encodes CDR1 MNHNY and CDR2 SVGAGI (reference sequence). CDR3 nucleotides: TGTGCCAGCAGTCGAGACGGTGAAGCTTTCTTT. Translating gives CASSRDGEAFF.

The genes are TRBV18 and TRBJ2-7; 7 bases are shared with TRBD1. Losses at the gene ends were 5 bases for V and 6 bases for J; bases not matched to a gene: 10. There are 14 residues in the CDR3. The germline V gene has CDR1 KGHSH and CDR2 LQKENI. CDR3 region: CASSNDRAVGEQYF. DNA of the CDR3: TGTGCCAGCTCAAATGACAGGGCAGTAGGCGAGCAGTACTTC.

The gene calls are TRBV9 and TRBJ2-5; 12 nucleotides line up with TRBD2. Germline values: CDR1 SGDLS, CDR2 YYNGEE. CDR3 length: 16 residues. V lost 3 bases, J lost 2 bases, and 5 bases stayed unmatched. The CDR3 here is CASSASSGGGQETQYF. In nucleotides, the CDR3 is TGTGCCAGCAGCGCCTCTAGCGGGGGGGGACAAGAGACCCAGTACTTC.

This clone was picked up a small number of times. In nucleotides, the CDR3 is TGTGCCAGCAGTGAAGCGACTTTATACGAGCAGTACTTC. It translates to CASSEATLYEQYF. The genes are TRBV2 and TRBJ2-7; D not resolved. The V and J ends lost 0 bases and 4 bases respectively, with 7 bases between them. In germline, CDR1 is SNHLY, CDR2 FYNNEI. CDR3 size: 13 residues.

The CDR3 DNA reads as TGTGCCAGCAGCCCCCAGAACAGTGCAACTAATGAAAAACTGTTTTTT. It codes for CASSPQNSATNEKLFF. The genes are TRBV7-8 and TRBJ1-4, with D hard to call. Germline V gene lookup returns CDR1 SGHVS and CDR2 FQNEAQ. V was shortened by 5 bases and J by 0 bases, with 13 bases between the two germline ends. The length of the CDR3 is 16 residues.

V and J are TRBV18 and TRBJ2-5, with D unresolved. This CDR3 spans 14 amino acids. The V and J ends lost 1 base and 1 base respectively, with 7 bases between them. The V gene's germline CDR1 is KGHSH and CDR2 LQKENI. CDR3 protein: CASSPQGGQETQYF. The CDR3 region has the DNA TGTGCCAGCTCACCACAGGGTGGCCAAGAGACCCAGTACTTC.

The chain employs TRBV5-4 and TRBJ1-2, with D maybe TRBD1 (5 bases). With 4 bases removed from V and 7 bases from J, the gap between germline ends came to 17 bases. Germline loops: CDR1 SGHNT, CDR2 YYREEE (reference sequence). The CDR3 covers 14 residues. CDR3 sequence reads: CASSPWGGTTGYTF. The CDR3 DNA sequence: TGTGCCAGCAGCCCCTGGGGGGGTACCACTGGCTACACCTTC.

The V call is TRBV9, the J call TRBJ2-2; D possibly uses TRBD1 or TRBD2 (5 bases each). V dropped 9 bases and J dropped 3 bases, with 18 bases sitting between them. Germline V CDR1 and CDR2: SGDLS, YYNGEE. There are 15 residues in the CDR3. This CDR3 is CATSRGPKDTGELFF. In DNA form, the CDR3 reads TGTGCCACCTCCCGGGGACCCAAGGACACCGGGGAGCTGTTTTTT.